The 14 T cell receptor beta chains presented below share a single source sample, sequenced in a study of vaccination effects on CD4 cells after COVID-19 (dated by TCRdb to between 2021 and 2022). In the ViraFEST assay, PBMC were stimulated with viral peptide pools, and TCR sequencing was then used to find antigen-specific CD4+ T cell clonotypes based on their expansion. After around 10 days of culture, CD4+ T cells were isolated with the EasySep CD4+ T cell isolation kit. None of the healthy vaccine recipients had a prior SARS-CoV-2 infection, which was confirmed by nucleocapsid antibody tests that came back negative both before and after vaccination. Receptor libraries were prepared by the immunoSEQ multiplex PCR assay. The clones in this table, taken by TCRdb from immuneACCESS, are in-frame only. Not every clone is retained; where verified, under half of the shortfall comes from an unresolved V gene, and the cause of the rest is unknown. Recorded for this sample are around 66,000 clones; 75% of them occurred a single time. Approximately 3.7% of the sample belongs to the ten largest clones.

Their cognate antigens are unknown. The sequenced sample was CD4+ T cells from PBMCs cultured with HCoV-OC43 spike peptides, obtained before COVID-19 vaccination. The cell subset or site label, read with the paper, signifies: HCoV-OC43 spike overlapping peptide pool stimulation. The source is a human donor who received a COVID-19 vaccine.

The CDR3 sequence: CASSLLQGNTEAFF. The CDR3 DNA sequence: TGTGCCAGCAGCCTATTACAGGGGAACACTGAAGCTTTCTTT. This chain links TRBV14 with TRBJ1-1; D is possibly TRBD1 (6 bases). The CDR3 length is 14 residues. V was clipped by 4 bases and J by 1 base, with 10 bases between them. Germline CDR1 is SGHDN and CDR2 is FVKESK.

V gene TRBV6-2 or TRBV6-3 combines with J gene TRBJ2-7, with 10 bases fitting TRBD1. The germline V gene encodes CDR1 MNHEY and CDR2 SVGEGT. CDR3 size: 17 residues. V lost 2 bases to trimming and J lost 3 bases; unmatched junction nucleotides: 10. CDR3 DNA: TGTGCCAGCAGTTACCGAGATAGGACAGGGGGGTACTACGAGCAGTACGTC. As protein: CASSYRDRTGGYYEQYV.

V usage is TRBV9 and J usage is TRBJ2-5, with 7 positions matching TRBD1. Germline CDR1 SGDLS, CDR2 YYNGEE. The CDR3 sequence is 14 residues long. Unmatched junction bases numbered 11, after V lost 3 bases and J lost 9 bases. The CDR3 bases are TGTGCCAGCAGCGGACAAGACAGGGCGGCTCCCCAGTACTTC. Protein: CASSGQDRAAPQYF.

This chain connects TRBV7-8 to TRBJ2-3; no clear D gene. The CDR3 has 17 residues. Trimming cost V 1 base and J 0 bases, with 14 bases left between them. CDR1 is SGHVS, CDR2 FQNEAQ, per germline. The CDR3 DNA is TGTGCCAGCAGCTTAGGCACCTCATCGCTAAGCACAGATACGCAGTATTTT. Amino acid sequence: CASSLGTSSLSTDTQYF.

The V call is TRBV24-1, the J call TRBJ2-3; D is possibly TRBD2 (6 bases). V lost 1 base and J lost 6, with 16 bases in between. Germline assignment: CDR1 KGHDR and CDR2 SFDVKD. The CDR3 length is 16 residues. The CDR3 DNA sequence: TGTGCCACCAGTGATTTCACAGCGGGCCACTCGGATACGCAGTATTTT. It encodes CATSDFTAGHSDTQYF.

The chain has TRBV28 and TRBJ1-4; TRBD1 might be the D (6 bases). CDR1 is MDHEN and CDR2 is SYDVKM in the germline V gene. The CDR3 length is 13 residues. Between the trimmed V and J ends, which lost 9 bases and 2 bases, there was a span of 10 bases. CDR3 nucleotide sequence: TGTGCCAGTAGGGGGGGCACTAATGAAAAACTGTTTTTT. Translation gives CASRGGTNEKLFF. Filled out from reference TRBV28 and TRBJ1-4, the complete variable domain reads DVKVTQSSRYLVKRTGEKVFLECVQDMDHENMFWYRQDPGLGLRLIYFSYDVKMKEKGDIPEGYSVSREKKERFSLILESASTNQTSMYLCASRGGTNEKLFFGSGTQLSVL.

The V gene is TRBV28, the J gene TRBJ2-2; TRBD1 matches at 7 bases. Trimming at V came to 3 bases and at J to 3 bases, leaving 10 bases not matched to a gene. Per germline, CDR1 MDHEN and CDR2 SYDVKM. The CDR3 contains 17 residues. CDR3 protein: CASSLGLGTDYTGELFF. The CDR3 DNA reads as TGTGCCAGCAGTTTGGGTTTGGGGACAGATTACACCGGGGAGCTGTTTTTT.

This sequence joins TRBV7-8 and TRBJ1-3; TRBD1 matches at 7 bases. Unmatched junction bases numbered 1, after V lost 3 bases and J lost 2 bases. Germline V gives CDR1 SGHVS, CDR2 FQNEAQ. This CDR3 is built from 14 residues. CDR3 amino acids: CASSLTGTGNTIYF. In DNA form, the CDR3 reads TGTGCCAGCAGCTTGACAGGGACTGGAAACACCATATATTTT.

This chain's CDR3 is CASSLSDREVSREQYV. CDR3 bases: TGTGCCAGCAGCCTATCCGACAGGGAGGTATCTCGCGAGCAGTACGTC. V usage is TRBV5-6 and J usage is TRBJ2-7, with D possibly TRBD1 on 7 matching bases. V was clipped by 4 bases and J by 6 bases, with 23 bases between them. Germline V gives CDR1 SGHDT, CDR2 YYEEEE. The CDR3 contains 16 residues.

The V call is TRBV20-1, the J call TRBJ2-1, with D perhaps TRBD1 (5 bases). The CDR3 is 14 residues long. Trimming took 3 bases from V and 0 from J, leaving 9 bases between them. Germline V lookup: CDR1 DFQATT, CDR2 SNEGSKA (reference sequence). The CDR3 DNA reads as TGCAGTGCTAGTCGACAGAGCTCCTACAATGAGCAGTTCTTC. This codes for CSASRQSSYNEQFF.

The gene calls are TRBV19 and TRBJ1-1, with D possibly TRBD1 on 6 matching bases. V lost 5 bases and J lost 5, with 21 bases in between. The CDR3 sequence is 16 residues long. Germline V gives CDR1 LNHDA, CDR2 SQIVND (reference sequence). CDR3 sequence: CASSQGGRKVGTEAFF. The CDR3 DNA follows: TGTGCCAGTAGTCAAGGGGGGCGGAAGGTGGGAACTGAAGCTTTCTTT.

This clone was detected only a few times. The chain links TRBV18 to TRBJ1-2; no reliable D call. This CDR3 contains 12 residues. Trimming took 4 bases from V and 8 from J, leaving 11 bases between them. The germline CDR1 and CDR2 sequences are KGHSH and LQKENI. The CDR3 bases are TGTGCCAGCTCACTTCGACTCGACGGCTACACCTTC. Its translation is CASSLRLDGYTF.

The table lists this clone with a count of one. The genes are TRBV18 and TRBJ2-5; D remains ambiguous. CDR3 length: 13 residues. Germline V gene lookup returns CDR1 KGHSH and CDR2 LQKENI. Trimming shortened V by 6 bases and J by 0 bases, and 8 bases separated the two germline ends. The CDR3 loop is CASSLTDQETQYF. The CDR3 DNA follows: TGTGCCAGCTCTCTTACCGACCAAGAGACCCAGTACTTC. The whole variable domain, filled in from reference TRBV18 and TRBJ2-5, reads NAGVMQNPRHLVRRRGQEARLRCSPMKGHSHVYWYRQLPEEGLKFMVYLQKENIIDESGMPKERFSAEFPKEGPSILRIQQVVRGDSAAYFCASSLTDQETQYFGPGTRLLVL.

The DNA for the CDR3 is TGTGCCAGTTACGCCGGGACAGCCAACTCCTACAATGAGCAGTTCTTC. Residues: CASYAGTANSYNEQFF. The chain links TRBV19 to TRBJ2-1, with 7 bases that match TRBD1. Losses at the gene ends were 8 bases for V and 0 bases for J; bases not matched to a gene: 10. CDR1 is LNHDA, CDR2 SQIVND, per germline (reference sequence). The length of the CDR3 is 16 residues. Supplemented by reference TRBV19 and TRBJ2-1, the full variable domain reads DGGITQSPKYLFRKEGQNVTLSCEQNLNHDAMYWYRQDPGQGLRLIYYSQIVNDFQKGDIAEGYSVSREKKESFPLTVTSAQKNPTAFYLCASYAGTANSYNEQFFGPGTRLTVL.